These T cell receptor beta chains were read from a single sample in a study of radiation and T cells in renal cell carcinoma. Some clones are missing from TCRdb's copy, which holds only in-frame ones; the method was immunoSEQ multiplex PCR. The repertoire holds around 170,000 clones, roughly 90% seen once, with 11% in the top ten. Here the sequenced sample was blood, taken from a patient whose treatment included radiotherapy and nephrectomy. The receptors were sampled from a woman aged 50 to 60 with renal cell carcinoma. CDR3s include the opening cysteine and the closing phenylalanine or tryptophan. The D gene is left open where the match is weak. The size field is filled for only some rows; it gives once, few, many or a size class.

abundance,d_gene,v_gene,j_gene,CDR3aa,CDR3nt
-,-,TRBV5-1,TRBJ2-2,CASSLTDLRDTGELFF,TGCGCCAGCAGCCTAACGGACCTACGGGACACCGGGGAGCTGTTTTTT
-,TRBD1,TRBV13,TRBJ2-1,CASSFENRGLSEQFF,TGTGCCAGCAGCTTCGAGAACAGGGGTTTGTCTGAGCAGTTCTTC
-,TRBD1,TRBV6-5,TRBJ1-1,CASSPHRGDTEAFF,TGTGCCAGCAGTCCCCACAGGGGTGACACTGAAGCTTTCTTT
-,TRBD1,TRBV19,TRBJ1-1,CASSIGQGARAFF,TGTGCCAGTAGTATTGGGCAGGGGGCGCGAGCTTTCTTT
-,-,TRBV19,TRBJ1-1,CASSTQTGGDTEAFF,TGTGCCAGTAGTACCCAAACAGGAGGGGACACTGAAGCTTTCTTT
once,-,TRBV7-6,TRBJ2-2,CASSLAEARELFF,TGTGCCAGCAGCTTAGCGGAGGCCCGGGAGCTGTTTTTT
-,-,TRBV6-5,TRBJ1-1,CASSPGRMATEAFF,TGTGCCAGCAGTCCCGGAAGGATGGCGACTGAAGCTTTCTTT
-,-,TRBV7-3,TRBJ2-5,CASSRTDEETQYF,TGTGCCAGCAGTCGGACGGACGAAGAGACCCAGTACTTC
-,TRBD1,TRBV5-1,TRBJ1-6,CASSLGQGANSPLHF,TGCGCCAGCAGCTTGGGACAGGGGGCTAATTCACCCCTCCACTTT
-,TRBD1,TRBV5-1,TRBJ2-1,CASSFHLPGQDNEQFF,TGCGCCAGCAGCTTTCACCTCCCGGGACAGGACAATGAGCAGTTCTTC
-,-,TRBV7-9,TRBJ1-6,CASSFRDSPLHF,TGTGCCAGCAGCTTTAGGGACTCACCCCTCCACTTT
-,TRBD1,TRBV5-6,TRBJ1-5,CASSSRTGWQPQHF,TGTGCCAGCAGCTCCAGGACAGGGTGGCAGCCCCAGCATTTT
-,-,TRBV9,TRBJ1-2,CASSVDGGNYGYTF,TGTGCCAGCAGCGTAGATGGCGGGAACTATGGCTACACCTTC
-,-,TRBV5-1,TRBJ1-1,CASSASSGSTEAFF,TGCGCCAGCAGCGCCTCGAGCGGTAGCACTGAAGCTTTCTTT
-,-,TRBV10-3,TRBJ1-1,CAIWGTGGEAFF,TGTGCCATCTGGGGGACCGGAGGTGAAGCTTTCTTT
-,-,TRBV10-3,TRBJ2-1,CAISALINEQFF,TGTGCCATCAGTGCGTTGATTAATGAGCAGTTCTTC
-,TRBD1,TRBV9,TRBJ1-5,CASSPTGDNNQPQHF,TGTGCCAGCAGCCCGACAGGGGATAACAATCAGCCCCAGCATTTT
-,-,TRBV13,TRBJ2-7,CASSFSSYEQYF,TGTGCCAGCAGCTTCAGTTCCTACGAGCAGTACTTC
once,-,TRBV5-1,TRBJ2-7,CASRIGGGNYEQYF,TGCGCCAGCAGGATCGGAGGGGGGAACTACGAGCAGTACTTC
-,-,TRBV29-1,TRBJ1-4,CSVSVQAGEKLFF,TGCAGCGTTAGTGTACAGGCCGGCGAAAAACTGTTTTTT
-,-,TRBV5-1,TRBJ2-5,CASSTNRDTTQYF,TGCGCCAGCAGCACAAACAGGGACACGACCCAGTACTTC
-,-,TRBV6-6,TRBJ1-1,CASDGQGATNTEAFF,TGTGCCAGCGACGGCCAAGGGGCCACGAACACTGAAGCTTTCTTT
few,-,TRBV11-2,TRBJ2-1,CASSSDREGEQFF,TGTGCCAGCAGCTCCGACAGGGAGGGTGAGCAGTTCTTC
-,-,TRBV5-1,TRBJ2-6,CASSLNVLGRSGANVLTF,TGCGCCAGCAGCTTGAACGTGCTCGGTCGATCTGGGGCCAACGTCCTGACTTTC
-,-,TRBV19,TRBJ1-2,CASSIGTSGNYGYTF,TGTGCCAGTAGTATAGGCACTTCAGGGAACTATGGCTACACCTTC
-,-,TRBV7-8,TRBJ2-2,CASSPTPGPRGTGELFF,TGTGCCAGCAGCCCCACCCCGGGACCAAGGGGCACCGGGGAGCTGTTTTTT
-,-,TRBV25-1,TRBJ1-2,CASSTPRGYTF,TGTGCCAGCAGTACCCCCCGTGGCTACACCTTC
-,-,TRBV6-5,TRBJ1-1,CASSYRPRNTEAFF,TGTGCCAGCAGTTACCGCCCCCGGAACACTGAAGCTTTCTTT
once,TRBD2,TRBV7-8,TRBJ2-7,CASSWASGGRGEQYF,TGTGCCAGCAGCTGGGCTAGCGGGGGTCGAGGGGAGCAGTACTTC
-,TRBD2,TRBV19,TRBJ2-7,CASSTKKGLASGEQYF,TGTGCCAGTAGTACCAAAAAAGGCCTGGCTAGCGGCGAGCAGTACTTC
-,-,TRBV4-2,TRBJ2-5,CASSQDQGGPTETQYF,TGTGCCAGCAGCCAAGATCAGGGGGGGCCGACTGAGACCCAGTACTTC
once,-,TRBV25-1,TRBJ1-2,CASSGGRAYGYTF,TGTGCCAGCAGTGGGGGTCGGGCCTATGGCTACACCTTC
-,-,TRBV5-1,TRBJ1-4,CASSLAGLLNEKLFF,TGCGCCAGCAGCTTGGCCGGCCTACTCAATGAAAAACTGTTTTTT
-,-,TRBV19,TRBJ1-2,CASSIDPSEFGYTF,TGTGCCAGTAGTATAGATCCGTCGGAGTTTGGCTACACCTTC
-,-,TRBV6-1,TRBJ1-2,CASRDPGNYGYTF,TGTGCCAGCAGGGACCCAGGAAACTATGGCTACACCTTC
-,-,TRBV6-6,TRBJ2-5,CASSYPPTQETQYF,TGTGCCAGCAGTTACCCCCCCACCCAAGAGACCCAGTACTTC
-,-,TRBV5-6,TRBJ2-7,CASSRSQITGHHEQYF,TGTGCCAGCAGCCGCTCACAAATTACAGGTCACCACGAGCAGTACTTC
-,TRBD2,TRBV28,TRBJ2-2,CASRRGGPNTGELFF,TGTGCCAGCAGACGCGGGGGGCCGAACACCGGGGAGCTGTTTTTT
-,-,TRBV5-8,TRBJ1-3,CASSATRGAGNTIYF,TGTGCCAGCAGCGCGACGAGGGGAGCGGGAAACACCATATATTTT
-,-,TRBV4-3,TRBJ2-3,CASSQGFQVPSTDTQYF,TGCGCCAGCAGCCAAGGGTTCCAAGTCCCCAGCACAGATACGCAGTATTTT
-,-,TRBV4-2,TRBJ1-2,CASSQSLGADYGYTF,TGTGCCAGCAGCCAGTCTCTGGGGGCCGACTATGGCTACACCTTC
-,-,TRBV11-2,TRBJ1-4,CASSADSVFDYDEKLFF,TGTGCCAGCAGCGCCGACAGCGTTTTTGATTATGATGAAAAACTGTTTTTT
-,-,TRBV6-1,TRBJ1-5,CASSEARGSQPQHF,TGTGCCAGCAGTGAAGCGAGGGGAAGTCAGCCCCAGCATTTT
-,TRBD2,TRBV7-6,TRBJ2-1,CASSPPSGGYNEQFF,TGTGCCAGCAGCCCCCCTAGCGGGGGCTACAATGAGCAGTTCTTC
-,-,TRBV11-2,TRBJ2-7,CASSLDRAVGEQYF,TGTGCCAGCAGCTTAGATAGGGCCGTAGGGGAGCAGTACTTC
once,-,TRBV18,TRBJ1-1,CASSRNSGGDTEAFF,TGTGCCAGCTCCCGAAATTCTGGAGGGGACACTGAAGCTTTCTTT